Following are 22 T cell receptor beta chains from one sample sequenced in a study of CD8 T cells in Susac syndrome. Random hexamers were used to reverse transcribe roughly 0.5 to 1 ug of RNA. TCRdb ran MiXCR on the immunoSEQ multiplex PCR reads and lists one entry per CDR3 protein. The table includes some 260,000 distinct CDR3 sequences, around 84% detected once. Sequencing was performed on CD8+ T cells from PBMCs. All receptors come from a human donor with multiple sclerosis.

The chain combines TRBV4-1 with TRBJ2-5; TRBD2 matches at 8 bases. Per germline, CDR1 MGHRA and CDR2 YSYEKL. The CDR3 is 15 amino acids. J lost 9 bases, V lost 4 bases, and 13 bases had no gene match. The CDR3 bases are TGCGCCAGCAGCCCCTCCGGACTAGCACCGGGGCCCCAGTACTTC. The encoded protein is CASSPSGLAPGPQYF.

V usage is TRBV27 and J usage is TRBJ2-7, with 9 positions matching TRBD1. CDR3 length equals 14 residues. The germline V gene encodes CDR1 MNHEY and CDR2 SMNVEV (reference sequence). Unmatched junction bases numbered 7, after V lost 5 bases and J lost 5 bases. CDR3 region: CASSKDRGGNEQYF. Written as DNA, the CDR3 is TGTGCCAGCAGTAAAGACAGGGGGGGCAACGAGCAGTACTTC.

V gene TRBV12-3 or TRBV12-4 combines with J gene TRBJ1-2; D might be TRBD1 (6 bases). The CDR3 has 14 residues. Deletions cut 5 bases from V and 4 bases from J, with 14 bases between. The CDR3 nucleotides read TGTGCCAGCAGTCCCTTGGGGGCCGTCTATGGCTACACCTTC. Its protein is CASSPLGAVYGYTF.

This sequence joins TRBV6-5 and TRBJ2-1; D assignment may be TRBD1 or TRBD2 (5 bases each). Germline lookup yields CDR1 MNHEY and CDR2 SVGAGI. Deletions cut 2 bases from V and 10 bases from J, with 15 bases between. This CDR3 is built from 14 residues. The CDR3 reads CASSYNTRRDEQFF. The CDR3 DNA is TGTGCCAGCAGTTACAATACTAGAAGGGACGAGCAGTTCTTC.

This chain connects TRBV9 to TRBJ2-7; 7 nucleotides match TRBD1. Losses at the gene ends were 4 bases for V and 4 bases for J; bases not matched to a gene: 8. CDR1 is SGDLS and CDR2 is YYNGEE in the germline V gene. CDR3 length equals 14 residues. This CDR3 is CASSPQGVGYEQYF. As DNA, the CDR3 is TGTGCCAGCAGCCCGCAGGGGGTTGGTTACGAGCAGTACTTC.

This chain's CDR3 is CASSLYGTVGDTQYF. CDR3 nucleotide sequence: TGTGCCAGCAGTTTATACGGGACCGTAGGAGATACGCAGTATTTT. The V gene is TRBV27, the J gene TRBJ2-3, with D perhaps given as TRBD1 or TRBD2 (5 bases each). V lost 1 base and J 5 bases, leaving 13 bases between the germline ends. Germline CDR1 is MNHEY and CDR2 is SMNVEV (reference sequence). This CDR3 comprises 15 residues.

The genes are TRBV20-1 and TRBJ1-5, with D maybe TRBD1 (6 bases). The germline V gene has CDR1 DFQATT and CDR2 SNEGSKA (reference sequence). Trimming stripped 3 bases from V and 10 bases from J, with 19 bases between. There are 14 residues in the CDR3. This CDR3 reads CSARAGHLQGPQHF. In nucleotides, the CDR3 is TGCAGTGCTAGGGCGGGACACCTTCAGGGCCCCCAGCATTTT.

This clonotype appeared a few times. This chain links TRBV14 with TRBJ2-7; 7 nucleotides align to TRBD2. The junction had 10 bases not matched to a gene; V was cut back by 1 base and J by 7 bases. Germline CDR1 SGHDN, CDR2 FVKESK. CDR3 length equals 15 residues. The chain's CDR3 is CASSQVGGRAGEQYF. CDR3 in DNA: TGTGCCAGCAGCCAAGTAGGTGGGAGGGCAGGAGAGCAGTACTTC.

Points on this clonotype: Sequence at one end of the junction differs from germline and may be a read error. The CDR3 sequence is CASSSGPSGRAGGEQFF. The DNA for the CDR3 is TGTGCTAGCAGCTCCGGTCCGAGCGGGAGGGCAGGCGGTGAGCAGTTCTTC. The chain couples TRBV7-7 to TRBJ2-1; 10 positions agree with TRBD2. The CDR3 consists of 17 residues. Per the germline V gene, CDR1 is SSHAT and CDR2 is FNYEAQ (reference sequence). Together with reference TRBV7-7 and TRBJ2-1, the CDR3 gives the full variable domain: GAGVSQSPRYKVTKRGQDVTLRCDPISSHATLYWYQQALGQGPEFLTYFNYEAQPDKSGLPSDRFSAERPEGSISTLTIQRTEQRDSAMYRCASSSGPSGRAGGEQFFGPGTRLTVL.

The sample holds one count of this clonotype. The rearrangement joins TRBV6-2 or TRBV6-3 to TRBJ2-1; TRBD2 agrees at 16 bases. This CDR3 has 16 residues. V gave up 4 bases and J gave up 6 bases; unmatched junction bases: 3. CDR1 MNHEY and CDR2 SVGEGT come from the germline V gene. The CDR3, as DNA: TGTGCCAGCAGTTTGGGGACTAGCGGGAGGGTCAATGAGCAGTTCTTC. This codes for CASSLGTSGRVNEQFF.

V usage is TRBV11-2 and J usage is TRBJ2-7, with D possibly matching TRBD2 (6 bases). The ends were cut back, 0 bases at V and 5 bases at J, with 17 bases in the middle. Germline V CDR1 and CDR2: SGHAT, FQNNGV. The CDR3 extends over 16 amino acids. In nucleotides, the CDR3 is TGTGCCAGCAGCTTAGATAAGTTGCCGGGAGAGGACGAGCAGTACTTC. This encodes CASSLDKLPGEDEQYF.

The rearrangement links TRBV27 to TRBJ2-1, with a possible D match to TRBD2 (7 bases). Germline V gives CDR1 MNHEY, CDR2 SMNVEV (reference sequence). V was trimmed by 7 bases and J by 3 bases, leaving 16 bases between them. The CDR3 runs to 15 residues. CDR3 sequence: CASMGGLAVYNEQFF. DNA of the CDR3: TGTGCCAGCATGGGGGGGCTAGCGGTCTACAATGAGCAGTTCTTC.

V is TRBV27 and J is TRBJ2-2, with 8 bases lining up with TRBD1. The trim removed 5 bases at V and 4 bases at J, leaving 12 bases unmatched. From germline, CDR1 is MNHEY and CDR2 SMNVEV (reference sequence). This CDR3 is built from 17 residues. CDR3: CASSPLGGTGSTGELFF. CDR3 nucleotide sequence: TGTGCCAGCAGTCCTTTGGGCGGGACAGGATCCACCGGGGAGCTGTTTTTT.

The chain uses TRBV9 and TRBJ2-5, with 10 positions matching TRBD2. V shed 2 bases, J shed 2 bases, and the junction held 0 bases outside the gene matches. Germline V CDR1 and CDR2: SGDLS, YYNGEE. The CDR3 loop spans 14 amino acids. The CDR3 bases are TGTGCCAGCAGCGTTAGCGGGAGGCAAGAGACCCAGTACTTC. It encodes CASSVSGRQETQYF.

The rearrangement joins TRBV11-2 to TRBJ1-2, with D unresolved. The CDR3 length is 9 residues. Germline V gene data show CDR1 as SGHAT and CDR2 as FQNNGV. Trimming pared 5 bases from V and 7 bases from J, leaving 2 bases between. The CDR3 loop reads CASSPGYTF. The CDR3 DNA reads TGTGCCAGCAGCCCTGGCTACACCTTC.

The rearrangement links TRBV18 to TRBJ1-1; D is perhaps TRBD1 (5 bases). V was pared by 0 bases and J by 3 bases, with 11 bases between. Germline CDR1 KGHSH, CDR2 LQKENI. This CDR3 comprises 15 residues. The CDR3 is CASSPPRGRYTEAFF. CDR3 sequence (DNA): TGTGCCAGCTCACCACCGAGGGGAAGGTACACTGAAGCTTTCTTT.

The chain couples TRBV6-5 to TRBJ1-1, with a weak D call TRBD1 (6 bases). Trimming removed 1 base at V and 2 bases at J, with 11 bases between. CDR1 and CDR2 from the germline V gene are MNHEY and SVGAGI. The CDR3 is 15 amino acids. The CDR3: CASSYYMDSNTEAFF. The CDR3 region has the DNA TGTGCCAGCAGTTACTACATGGACAGCAACACTGAAGCTTTCTTT.

This clonotype appeared once. The genes are TRBV27 and TRBJ2-3, with a weak D call TRBD2 (6 bases). Trimming took 5 bases from V and 1 from J, leaving 16 bases between them. This CDR3 is 16 amino acids long. Germline V gives CDR1 MNHEY, CDR2 SMNVEV (reference sequence). This CDR3 reads CASSLLAGLGTDTQYF. The DNA of the CDR3 is TGTGCCAGCAGTCTGCTCGCGGGACTTGGCACAGATACGCAGTATTTT.

This sequence joins TRBV4-1 and TRBJ2-3; no firm D call. The V end was cut by 0 bases, the J end by 6 bases, with 19 bases between. Per the germline V gene, CDR1 is MGHRA and CDR2 is YSYEKL. The CDR3 is made up of 17 amino acids. The CDR3 here is CASSQDESRSQRDTQYF. The DNA of the CDR3 is TGCGCCAGCAGCCAAGATGAGAGTCGGAGCCAGAGGGATACGCAGTATTTT.

The chain combines TRBV3-1 with TRBJ2-2; 7 bases align to TRBD1. Germline loops: CDR1 LGHDT, CDR2 YNNKEL (reference sequence). The CDR3 is 17 amino acids. V gave up 2 bases and J gave up 4 bases; unmatched junction bases: 10. The CDR3 is CASSQMDRSLATGELFF. DNA of the CDR3: TGTGCCAGCAGCCAAATGGACAGGTCTTTGGCCACCGGGGAGCTGTTTTTT. The full variable domain, with the rest looked up from reference TRBV3-1 and TRBJ2-2, is DTAVSQTPKYLVTQMGNDKSIKCEQNLGHDTMYWYKQDSKKFLKIMFSYNNKELIINETVPNRFSPKSPDKAHLNLHINSLELGDSAVYFCASSQMDRSLATGELFFGEGSRLTVL.

The chain combines TRBV12-3 or TRBV12-4 with TRBJ1-2; D is undetermined. The CDR3 totals 13 residues. V lost 4 bases to trimming and J lost 8 bases, with 14 bases between them. Here the CDR3 reads CASSSPFRRGYTF. CDR3 in DNA: TGTGCCAGCAGTTCTCCCTTCAGGAGGGGCTACACCTTC.

This sequence joins TRBV29-1 and TRBJ2-3; D uncertain. Germline CDR1 and CDR2: SQVTM and ANQGSEA. CDR3 length equals 11 residues. Deletions cut 8 bases from V and 2 bases from J, with 8 bases between. The CDR3 nucleotides read TGCAGCTCCGCCCTCACAGATACGCAGTATTTT. Protein product: CSSALTDTQYF.